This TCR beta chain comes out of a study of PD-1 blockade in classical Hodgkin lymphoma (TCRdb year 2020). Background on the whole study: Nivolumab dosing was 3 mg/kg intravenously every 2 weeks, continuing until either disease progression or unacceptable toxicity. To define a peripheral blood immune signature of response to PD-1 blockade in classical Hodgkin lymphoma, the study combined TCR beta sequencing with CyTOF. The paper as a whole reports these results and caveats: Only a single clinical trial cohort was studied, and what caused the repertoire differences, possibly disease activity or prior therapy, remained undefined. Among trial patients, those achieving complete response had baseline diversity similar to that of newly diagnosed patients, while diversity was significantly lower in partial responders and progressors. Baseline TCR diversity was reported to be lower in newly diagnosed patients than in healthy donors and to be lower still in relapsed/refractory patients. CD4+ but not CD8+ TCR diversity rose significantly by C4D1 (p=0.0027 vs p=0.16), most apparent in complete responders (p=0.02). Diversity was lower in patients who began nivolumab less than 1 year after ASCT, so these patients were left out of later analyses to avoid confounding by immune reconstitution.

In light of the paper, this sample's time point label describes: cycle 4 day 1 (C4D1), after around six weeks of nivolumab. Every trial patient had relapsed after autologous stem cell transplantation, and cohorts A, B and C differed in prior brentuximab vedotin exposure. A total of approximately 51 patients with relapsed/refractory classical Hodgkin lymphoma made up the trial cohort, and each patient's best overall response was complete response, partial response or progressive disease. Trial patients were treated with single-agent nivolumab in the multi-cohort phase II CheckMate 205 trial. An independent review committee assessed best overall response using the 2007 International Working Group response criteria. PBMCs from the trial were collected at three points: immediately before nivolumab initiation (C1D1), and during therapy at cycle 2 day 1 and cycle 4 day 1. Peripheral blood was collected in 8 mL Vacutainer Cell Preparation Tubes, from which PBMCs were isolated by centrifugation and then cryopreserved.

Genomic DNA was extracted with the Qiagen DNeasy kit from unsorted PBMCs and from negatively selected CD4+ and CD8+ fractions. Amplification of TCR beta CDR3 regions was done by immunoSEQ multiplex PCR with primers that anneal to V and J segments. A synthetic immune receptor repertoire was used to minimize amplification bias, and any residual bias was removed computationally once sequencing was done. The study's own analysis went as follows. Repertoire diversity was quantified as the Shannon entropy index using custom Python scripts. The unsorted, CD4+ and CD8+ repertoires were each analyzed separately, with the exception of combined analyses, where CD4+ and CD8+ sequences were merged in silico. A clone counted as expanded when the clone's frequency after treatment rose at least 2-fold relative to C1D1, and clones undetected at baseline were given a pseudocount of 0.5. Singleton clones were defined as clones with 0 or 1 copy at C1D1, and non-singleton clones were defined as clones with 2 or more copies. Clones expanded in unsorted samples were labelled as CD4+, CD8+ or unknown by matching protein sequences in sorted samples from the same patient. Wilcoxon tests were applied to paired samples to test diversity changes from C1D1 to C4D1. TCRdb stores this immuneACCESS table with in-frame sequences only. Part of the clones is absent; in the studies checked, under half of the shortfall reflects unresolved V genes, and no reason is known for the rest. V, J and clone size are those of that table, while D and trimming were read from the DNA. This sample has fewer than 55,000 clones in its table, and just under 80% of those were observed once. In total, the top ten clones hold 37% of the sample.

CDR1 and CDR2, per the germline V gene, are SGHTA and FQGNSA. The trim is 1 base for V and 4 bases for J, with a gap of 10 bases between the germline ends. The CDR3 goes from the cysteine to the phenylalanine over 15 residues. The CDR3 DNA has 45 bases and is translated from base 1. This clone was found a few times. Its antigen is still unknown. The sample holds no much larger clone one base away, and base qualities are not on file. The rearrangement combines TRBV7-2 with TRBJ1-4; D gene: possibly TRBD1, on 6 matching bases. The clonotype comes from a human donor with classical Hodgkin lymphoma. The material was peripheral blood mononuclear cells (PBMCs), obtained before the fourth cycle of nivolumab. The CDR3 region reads CASSLDGRGNEKLFF. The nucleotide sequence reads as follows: TGTGCCAGCAGCTTAGATGGCAGGGGTAATGAAAAACTGTTTTTT.